A selection of T cell receptor beta chains follows, all from one sample in a study of cytomegalovirus exposure and HLA in healthy donors. Libraries were prepared by immunoSEQ multiplex PCR; TCRdb keeps only in-frame clonotypes and omits some of them. The sample shows some 130,000 clones, 80% to 90% of them seen only once. Sequencing input: PBMCs. The receptor source for this set is a man younger than 35 in good health and CMV-seronegative. CDR3s include the opening cysteine and the closing phenylalanine or tryptophan. The D gene is left open where the match is weak. Clone size is not always given. Where it is, it says once, few, many or a class for expanded clones.

d_gene: TRBD1
j_gene: TRBJ2-5
abundance: -
v_gene: TRBV19
CDR3aa: CASSIMGQGETQYF
CDR3nt: TGTGCCAGTAGTATAATGGGACAGGGGGAGACCCAGTACTTC

d_gene: -
j_gene: TRBJ1-2
abundance: -
v_gene: TRBV30
CDR3aa: CAWSVQGREYGYTF
CDR3nt: TGTGCCTGGAGTGTACAAGGCAGGGAATATGGCTACACCTTC

d_gene: -
j_gene: TRBJ2-1
abundance: -
v_gene: TRBV15
CDR3aa: CATSMTEIAYNEQFF
CDR3nt: TGTGCCACCAGCATGACAGAGATCGCCTACAATGAGCAGTTCTTC

d_gene: TRBD1
j_gene: TRBJ2-7
abundance: -
v_gene: TRBV5-8
CDR3aa: CASSRYRGAYEQYF
CDR3nt: TGTGCCAGCAGCAGATACAGGGGGGCCTACGAGCAGTACTTC

d_gene: TRBD2
j_gene: TRBJ2-3
abundance: once
v_gene: TRBV7-9
CDR3aa: CASSSLGGALRDTQYF
CDR3nt: TGTGCCAGCAGCTCCTTGGGAGGGGCCCTCCGGGATACGCAGTATTTT

d_gene: -
j_gene: TRBJ2-6
abundance: -
v_gene: TRBV28
CDR3aa: CASSSQGSGANVLTF
CDR3nt: TGTGCCAGCAGTTCGCAGGGCTCTGGGGCCAACGTCCTGACTTTC

d_gene: -
j_gene: TRBJ1-2
abundance: -
v_gene: TRBV7-9
CDR3aa: CASSLGLGGYGYTF
CDR3nt: TGTGCCAGCAGCTTAGGCCTGGGGGGCTATGGCTACACCTTC

d_gene: -
j_gene: TRBJ1-4
abundance: -
v_gene: TRBV19
CDR3aa: CASSTLAVGEKLFF
CDR3nt: TGTGCCAGTAGTACCCTGGCGGTCGGTGAAAAACTGTTTTTT

d_gene: -
j_gene: TRBJ2-6
abundance: -
v_gene: TRBV5-1
CDR3aa: CASSLVSGGKGANVLTF
CDR3nt: TGCGCCAGCAGCTTGGTTTCAGGGGGGAAAGGGGCCAACGTCCTGACTTTC

d_gene: -
j_gene: TRBJ2-4
abundance: -
v_gene: TRBV7-2
CDR3aa: CASSSRDRTDAKNIQYF
CDR3nt: TGTGCCAGCAGCTCCCGAGACAGGACTGACGCCAAAAACATTCAGTACTTC

d_gene: -
j_gene: TRBJ1-3
abundance: -
v_gene: TRBV5-1
CDR3aa: CASSLGQAVGGNTIYF
CDR3nt: TGCGCCAGCAGCTTGGGACAGGCGGTAGGAGGAAACACCATATATTTT

d_gene: TRBD2
j_gene: TRBJ2-1
abundance: -
v_gene: TRBV9
CDR3aa: CASSVDGSGLSYNEQFF
CDR3nt: TGTGCCAGCAGCGTAGACGGTAGCGGGCTCTCCTACAATGAGCAGTTCTTC

d_gene: TRBD1
j_gene: TRBJ2-1
abundance: -
v_gene: TRBV6-5
CDR3aa: CASSSPGQGTDNEQFF
CDR3nt: TGTGCCAGCAGTTCCCCGGGACAGGGGACTGACAATGAGCAGTTCTTC

d_gene: TRBD2
j_gene: TRBJ2-5
abundance: -
v_gene: TRBV6-1
CDR3aa: CASTPRWGGQETQYF
CDR3nt: TGTGCCAGCACCCCCCGGTGGGGGGGCCAAGAGACCCAGTACTTC

d_gene: -
j_gene: TRBJ2-1
abundance: -
v_gene: TRBV7-9
CDR3aa: CASSLLEDEQFF
CDR3nt: TGTGCCAGCAGCCTCCTTGAGGATGAGCAGTTCTTC

d_gene: -
j_gene: TRBJ2-6
abundance: once
v_gene: TRBV6-9
CDR3aa: CASSYSRGSGANVLTF
CDR3nt: TGTGCCAGCAGTTATTCCCGGGGCTCTGGGGCCAACGTCCTGACTTTC

d_gene: TRBD1
j_gene: TRBJ1-1
abundance: -
v_gene: TRBV29-1
CDR3aa: CSVTGVVTEAFF
CDR3nt: TGCAGCGTTACAGGGGTAGTCACTGAAGCTTTCTTT

d_gene: TRBD1
j_gene: TRBJ2-7
abundance: few
v_gene: TRBV6-5
CDR3aa: CASSYSGTGGYEQYF
CDR3nt: TGTGCCAGCAGTTACTCGGGGACAGGGGGTTACGAGCAGTACTTC

d_gene: TRBD2
j_gene: TRBJ2-1
abundance: -
v_gene: TRBV6-1
CDR3aa: CASSEGRGGYEQFF
CDR3nt: TGTGCCAGCAGTGAAGGGCGGGGGGGGTATGAGCAGTTCTTC

d_gene: -
j_gene: TRBJ2-4
abundance: -
v_gene: TRBV27
CDR3aa: CASSLWADLAKNIQYF
CDR3nt: TGTGCCAGCAGTTTATGGGCAGACCTAGCCAAAAACATTCAGTACTTC

d_gene: TRBD2
j_gene: TRBJ2-1
abundance: -
v_gene: TRBV6-1
CDR3aa: CASSEGAGGPVYEQFF
CDR3nt: TGTGCCAGCAGTGAAGGGGCGGGGGGGCCTGTATATGAGCAGTTCTTC

d_gene: -
j_gene: TRBJ1-5
abundance: -
v_gene: TRBV15
CDR3aa: CATSREGAEVQHF
CDR3nt: TGTGCCACCAGCAGAGAAGGAGCAGAGGTCCAGCATTTT

d_gene: TRBD1
j_gene: TRBJ2-5
abundance: -
v_gene: TRBV5-6
CDR3aa: CASSPNLDRLSKETQYF
CDR3nt: TGTGCCAGCAGCCCGAACCTGGACAGGTTATCCAAAGAGACCCAGTACTTC

d_gene: -
j_gene: TRBJ2-6
abundance: -
v_gene: TRBV9
CDR3aa: CASSVVISGANVLTF
CDR3nt: TGTGCCAGCAGCGTAGTAATCTCTGGGGCCAACGTCCTGACTTTC

d_gene: TRBD1
j_gene: TRBJ2-1
abundance: -
v_gene: TRBV6-5
CDR3aa: CASRSGQGVLGQFF
CDR3nt: TGTGCCAGCAGATCCGGACAGGGGGTGCTTGGGCAGTTCTTC

d_gene: TRBD1
j_gene: TRBJ2-7
abundance: -
v_gene: TRBV28
CDR3aa: CASSHSGQGQFPSYEQYF
CDR3nt: TGTGCCAGCAGCCATTCCGGACAGGGCCAATTCCCCTCCTACGAGCAGTACTTC

d_gene: TRBD1
j_gene: TRBJ1-2
abundance: -
v_gene: TRBV5-1
CDR3aa: CASSPRTGDGYTF
CDR3nt: TGCGCCAGCAGCCCGAGGACAGGGGATGGCTACACCTTC

d_gene: -
j_gene: TRBJ1-3
abundance: -
v_gene: TRBV7-9
CDR3aa: CASRPRQFSGNTIYF
CDR3nt: TGTGCCAGCAGACCCCGACAGTTCTCTGGAAACACCATATATTTT